One and the same sample provided the 30 T cell receptor beta chains below, sequenced in a study of control samples from healthy donors and cancer patients (dated by TCRdb to 2018 to 2021). The library was produced with the immunoSEQ multiplex PCR assay. Drawn from immuneACCESS, this table holds only the in-frame rearrangements with V and J called that TCRdb kept. Clones are partly lost; checked studies trace under half to an unresolved V gene and leave the rest unexplained. This sample lists around 170,000 clones; 88% were detected once. The ten largest clones capture roughly 5.3% of the sample. The source material was blood. All receptors come from a woman aged 25-40 years in good health.

This chain joins TRBV11-3 and TRBJ2-3; possibly TRBD1 for D (5 bases). V gave up 1 base and J gave up 5 bases, with 16 bases separating them. In germline, CDR1 is SGHNT, CDR2 YENEEA. The length of the CDR3 is 16 residues. CDR3 amino acids: CASSLGRAETEDTQYF. In DNA, the CDR3 is TGTGCCAGCAGCTTAGGCAGGGCTGAAACCGAAGATACGCAGTATTTT.

As for this clone: Within the sample, other DNA sequences also encode this same CDR3. This rearrangement joins TRBV5-4 to TRBJ2-3, with no clear D. The CDR3 length is 11 residues. Germline V gene sequence: CDR1 SGHNT, CDR2 YYREEE (reference sequence). Trimming removed 4 bases from V and 5 bases from J, with 5 bases in between. This CDR3 reads CASSLGDTQYF. Written as DNA, the CDR3 is TGTGCCAGCAGCCTGGGAGATACGCAGTATTTT.

The chain employs TRBV4-1 and TRBJ1-2; D gene uncertain. Germline CDR1 and CDR2: MGHRA and YSYEKL. CDR3 size: 15 residues. V was clipped by 1 base and J by 0 bases, with 9 bases between them. This CDR3 is CASSQVFPANYGYTF. The CDR3 nucleotides are TGCGCCAGCAGCCAAGTATTTCCAGCTAACTATGGCTACACCTTC.

The chain uses TRBV2 and TRBJ1-1; D might be TRBD1 (5 bases). The germline CDR1 and CDR2 sequences are SNHLY and FYNNEI. The CDR3 extends over 12 amino acids. V was pared by 7 bases and J by 4 bases, with 10 bases between. The CDR3 region is CASIMDTTEAFF. Written as DNA, the CDR3 is TGTGCCAGCATAATGGACACCACTGAAGCTTTCTTT.

This chain uses TRBV11-2 with TRBJ1-5, with a weak D call TRBD1 (5 bases). The CDR3 runs to 15 residues. The ends were cut back, 1 base at V and 6 bases at J, with 13 bases in the middle. The V gene's germline CDR1 is SGHAT and CDR2 FQNNGV. The CDR3 loop reads CASSLGQTFGQPQHF. The DNA for the CDR3 is TGTGCCAGCAGCTTAGGACAGACGTTCGGTCAGCCCCAGCATTTT.

This clone was seen once. The V gene is TRBV11-2, the J gene TRBJ2-1; D uncertain. Germline CDR1 is SGHAT and CDR2 is FQNNGV. The CDR3 is 12 residues long. Trimming left V 2 bases short and J 7 bases short, with 6 bases between. This chain's CDR3 is CASSLSWNEQFF. Here the CDR3 DNA reads TGTGCCAGCAGCTTATCCTGGAATGAGCAGTTCTTC.

J is TRBJ2-3 and V is TRBV18; 9 nucleotides match TRBD2. J was trimmed by 2 bases and V by 2 bases; bases with no gene match: 5. Germline assignment: CDR1 KGHSH and CDR2 LQKENI. This CDR3 spans 16 amino acids. CDR3 amino acids: CASSPSGTSITDTQYF. In DNA form, the CDR3 reads TGTGCCAGCTCACCATCCGGGACTAGCATCACAGATACGCAGTATTTT.

This clone occurred a few times. The CDR3 DNA follows: TGTGCCAGCAGCTTAGGAACTACCACGCTCAATGAGCAGTTCTTC. This sequence encodes CASSLGTTTLNEQFF. The genes are TRBV7-2 and TRBJ2-1; D unresolved. CDR3 length: 15 amino acids. Germline V CDR1 and CDR2: SGHTA, FQGNSA. V was trimmed by 1 base and J by 6 bases, leaving 13 bases between them.

The rearrangement uses TRBV6-5 and TRBJ1-2; 7 positions agree with TRBD1. Germline CDR1 reads MNHEY; CDR2 reads SVGAGI. The CDR3 loop spans 13 amino acids. V shed 7 bases, J shed 2 bases, and the junction held 4 bases outside the gene matches. The CDR3 protein is CASTPGQNYGYTF. The CDR3 DNA sequence: TGTGCCAGCACTCCGGGACAGAACTATGGCTACACCTTC.

This clone was seen repeatedly, ten times or more. V and J are TRBV5-1 and TRBJ2-7; TRBD2 matches at 10 bases. Germline CDR1 is SGHRS and CDR2 is YFSETQ. Trimming removed 3 bases from V and 4 bases from J; junction bases left unmatched: 10. This CDR3 is built from 16 residues. CDR3: CASSWTLAGEGYEQYF. CDR3 sequence (DNA): TGCGCCAGCAGCTGGACGCTAGCGGGAGAGGGTTACGAGCAGTACTTC. The full variable domain, completed using reference TRBV5-1 and TRBJ2-7, is KAGVTQTPRYLIKTRGQQVTLSCSPISGHRSVSWYQQTPGQGLQFLFEYFSETQRNKGNFPGRFSGRQFSNSRSEMNVSTLELGDSALYLCASSWTLAGEGYEQYFGPGTRLTVT.

The gene calls are TRBV4-1 and TRBJ1-4; D is unclear. The germline gives CDR1 MGHRA, CDR2 YSYEKL. V was shortened by 4 bases and J by 4 bases, with 16 bases between the two germline ends. CDR3 length equals 16 residues. CDR3 nucleotides: TGCGCCAGCAGCCTCACACCGGGCCGGCTTAATGAAAAACTGTTTTTT. It translates to CASSLTPGRLNEKLFF.

The chain employs TRBV4-1 and TRBJ1-4, with 8 bases aligning to TRBD1. Unmatched junction bases numbered 11, after V lost 6 bases and J lost 5 bases. CDR1 is MGHRA, CDR2 YSYEKL, per germline. The CDR3 covers 16 residues. CDR3: CASSFGQGGINEKLFF. Written as DNA, the CDR3 is TGCGCCAGCAGTTTCGGACAGGGCGGGATCAATGAAAAACTGTTTTTT.

This sequence joins TRBV6-5 and TRBJ2-7, with 8 bases matching TRBD2. This CDR3 comprises 15 residues. Germline V CDR1 and CDR2: MNHEY, SVGAGI. J gave up 7 bases and V 2 bases, and 10 bases lay outside the gene matches. This CDR3 is CASSYGSSGPQEQYF. The DNA of the CDR3 is TGTGCCAGCAGTTACGGCTCTAGCGGGCCCCAGGAGCAGTACTTC.

V gene TRBV5-1 combines with J gene TRBJ1-4, with D unclear. The CDR3 covers 14 residues. Germline CDR1 is SGHRS and CDR2 is YFSETQ. The germline V and J ends were trimmed by 4 bases and 4 bases, with 11 bases remaining between them. CDR3 in amino acids: CASSPFIGNEKLFF. Here the CDR3 DNA reads TGCGCCAGCAGCCCGTTTATAGGTAATGAAAAACTGTTTTTT.

The rearrangement joins TRBV5-1 to TRBJ2-7; D perhaps matches TRBD2 (5 bases). With 0 bases removed from V and 2 bases from J, the gap between germline ends came to 6 bases. CDR3 length equals 13 residues. CDR1 and CDR2 (germline): SGHRS, YFSETQ. The CDR3 protein is CASSLERAYEQYF. In nucleotides, the CDR3 is TGCGCCAGCAGCTTGGAGAGGGCCTACGAGCAGTACTTC.

The chain has TRBV24-1 and TRBJ2-2; perhaps TRBD1 as D (5 bases). The CDR3 covers 18 residues. V was cut by 3 bases and J by 0 bases, with 16 bases left in between. Germline CDR1 and CDR2: KGHDR and SFDVKD. CDR3 sequence: CATSDILWGGANTGELFF. In DNA, the CDR3 is TGTGCCACCAGTGATATCCTTTGGGGCGGCGCGAACACCGGGGAGCTGTTTTTT.

This chain uses TRBV15 with TRBJ1-3; a possible D gene is TRBD1 (6 bases). This CDR3 region has 18 residues. Trimming removed 5 bases from V and 2 bases from J, with 22 bases in between. Per the germline V gene, CDR1 is LNHNV and CDR2 is YYDKDF (reference sequence). In DNA form, the CDR3 reads TGTGCCACCAGCGGGGGGCGAACCCGGGACTGGCCTGGAAACACCATATATTTT. It codes for CATSGGRTRDWPGNTIYF.

V gene TRBV27 combines with J gene TRBJ2-1, with D maybe TRBD2 (5 bases). This CDR3 has 14 residues. Germline V lookup: CDR1 MNHEY, CDR2 SMNVEV (reference sequence). The V gene lost 2 bases and the J gene lost 5 bases, with 10 bases spanning the gap. In DNA form, the CDR3 reads TGTGCCAGCAGTTTAATTACGGGGAACAATGAGCAGTTCTTC. Amino acid sequence: CASSLITGNNEQFF.

V is TRBV11-2 and J is TRBJ2-7, with 8 bases matching TRBD2. Germline assignment: CDR1 SGHAT and CDR2 FQNNGV. The CDR3 is 17 residues long. V was pared by 6 bases and J by 0 bases, with 13 bases of the junction left unmatched. CDR3 sequence (DNA): TGTGCCAGCAGGCCGGGGGCGGGAGGACATTACTCCTACGAGCAGTACTTC. Translation: CASRPGAGGHYSYEQYF.

The chain carries TRBV5-6 and TRBJ2-5; TRBD1 or TRBD2 may be the D gene (6 bases each). The germline CDR1 and CDR2 sequences are SGHDT and YYEEEE. The CDR3 length is 13 residues. V was cut by 4 bases and J by 6 bases, with 13 bases left in between. The CDR3 sequence is CASSGGRSQTQYF. The CDR3 region has the DNA TGTGCCAGCAGCGGGGGGCGGTCCCAGACCCAGTACTTC.

The chain has TRBV18 and TRBJ2-2; 7 bases match TRBD2. CDR1 is KGHSH and CDR2 is LQKENI in the germline V gene. The CDR3 runs 16 residues. V lost 1 base, J lost 1 base, and 3 bases stayed unmatched. The CDR3, as DNA: TGTGCCAGCTCACCACTGGCGGGAGTGAACACCGGGGAGCTGTTTTTT. It codes for CASSPLAGVNTGELFF.

Only one count was recorded for this clone. J is TRBJ2-7 and V is TRBV5-1; 9 bases line up with TRBD2. Trimming cost V 2 bases and J 5 bases; bases outside gene matches: 5. The CDR3 has 14 residues. Germline V gene sequence: CDR1 SGHRS, CDR2 YFSETQ. The CDR3 DNA follows: TGCGCCAGCAGCTTAGCGGGAGGAATCAACGAGCAGTACTTC. Amino acid sequence: CASSLAGGINEQYF.

The chain has TRBV6-1 and TRBJ1-1; D not resolved. The germline V gene has CDR1 MNHNS and CDR2 SASEGT. This CDR3 region has 12 residues. V shed 2 bases and J shed 11 bases, with 12 bases lying between them. The CDR3 reads CASSERGLGAFF. The CDR3 DNA sequence: TGTGCCAGCAGTGAAAGAGGGCTTGGGGCTTTCTTT.

V is TRBV6-1 and J is TRBJ1-5; the match to TRBD1 covers 7 bases. V lost 3 bases and J lost 0; bases outside the gene matches: 5. Per the germline V gene, CDR1 is MNHNS and CDR2 is SASEGT. The CDR3 loop spans 16 amino acids. This CDR3 reads CASSEQGQYSNQPQHF. CDR3 bases: TGTGCCAGCAGTGAGCAGGGACAGTATAGCAATCAGCCCCAGCATTTT.

This sequence joins TRBV5-1 and TRBJ2-1; the match to TRBD2 covers 8 bases. V trimming: 4 bases; J trimming: 5 bases; junction bases outside the gene matches: 5. In germline, CDR1 is SGHRS, CDR2 YFSETQ. The CDR3 has 14 amino acids. CDR3 in DNA: TGCGCCAGCAGCCTGACTAGCGCAAACAATGAGCAGTTCTTC. Residues: CASSLTSANNEQFF.

This clone was observed a single time. The rearrangement joins TRBV19 to TRBJ1-5; D is undetermined. The germline V gene encodes CDR1 LNHDA and CDR2 SQIVND (reference sequence). Trimming shortened V by 1 base and J by 4 bases, and 8 bases separated the two germline ends. This CDR3 has 14 residues. Here the CDR3 DNA reads TGTGCCAGTAGTATAGTCCTGGGGAATCAGCCCCAGCATTTT. As protein: CASSIVLGNQPQHF.

The V and J genes are TRBV7-9 and TRBJ2-1; D unclear. V dropped 4 bases and J dropped 8 bases, with 15 bases sitting between them. The CDR3 runs 14 residues. Germline CDR1 is SEHNR and CDR2 is FQNEAQ (reference sequence). Written as DNA, the CDR3 is TGTGCCAGCAGCTCGGCACGCGCGCGCGATGAGCAGTTCTTC. Its translation is CASSSARARDEQFF.

The rearrangement uses TRBV19 and TRBJ1-1; D unclear. Germline V CDR1 and CDR2: LNHDA, SQIVND (reference sequence). This CDR3 comprises 12 residues. Trimming shortened V by 3 bases and J by 0 bases, and 2 bases separated the two germline ends. For the CDR3, the DNA is TGTGCCAGTAGTATTCTGAACACTGAAGCTTTCTTT. The encoded protein is CASSILNTEAFF.

This chain connects TRBV11-2 to TRBJ2-3; D perhaps matches TRBD1 (5 bases). V was trimmed by 1 base and J by 5 bases, leaving 10 bases between them. The CDR3 covers 14 residues. Germline values: CDR1 SGHAT, CDR2 FQNNGV. Here the CDR3 reads CASSLGRAIDTQYF. CDR3 DNA sequence: TGTGCCAGCAGCTTAGGCAGGGCGATAGATACGCAGTATTTT.

J is TRBJ2-7 and V is TRBV6-5, with D perhaps given as TRBD1 or TRBD2 (5 bases each). CDR3 length: 15 amino acids. The germline V gene encodes CDR1 MNHEY and CDR2 SVGAGI. The V end was cut by 6 bases, the J end by 2 bases, with 17 bases between. CDR3 protein: CASSVGASPPYEQYV. The CDR3, as DNA: TGTGCCAGCAGCGTCGGGGCTTCGCCGCCCTACGAGCAGTACGTC.